Shown below are 19 T cell receptor beta chains from a single sample sequenced in a study of cytomegalovirus exposure and HLA in healthy donors. PCR involved 60 Vbeta and 13 Jbeta primers. Sequencing used immunoSEQ multiplex PCR; TCRdb keeps in-frame clones, though not all of them. The sample has about 160,000 clones, about four fifths seen once; the top ten hold about 4.5%. The sequencing sample was made of PBMCs. The receptors originated from a man aged 25 to 45 in good health and CMV-seronegative.

This clone was observed a single time. The genes are TRBV27 and TRBJ2-1, with 12 nucleotides matching TRBD2. The CDR3 has 17 residues. V was pared by 5 bases and J by 5 bases, with 10 bases of the junction left unmatched. CDR1 and CDR2 from the germline V gene are MNHEY and SMNVEV (reference sequence). The DNA for the CDR3 is TGTGCCAGCAGTCGTTTTCGGACTAGCGGGATCGACAATGAGCAGTTCTTC. It specifies CASSRFRTSGIDNEQFF.

The gene calls are TRBV21-1 and TRBJ1-5; TRBD1 was called by the table and not checked on the DNA. TRBV21-1 is shown as a pseudogene. The CDR3 runs 18 residues. As DNA, the CDR3 is TGTGCCAGCAGCGCCCGAGGGGGACAGTCACTACGTAATCAGCCCCAGCATTTT. It codes for CASSARGGQSLRNQPQHF.

V usage is TRBV15 and J usage is TRBJ1-1, with D possibly matching TRBD1 (6 bases). The length of the CDR3 is 16 residues. Trimming took 1 base from V and 5 from J, leaving 17 bases between them. Germline V gene sequence: CDR1 LNHNV, CDR2 YYDKDF (reference sequence). CDR3 DNA sequence: TGTGCCACCAGCAGAGTAGTGGGCAGGGGTAGAACTGAAGCTTTCTTT. This sequence encodes CATSRVVGRGRTEAFF.

With regard to this clone: Germline is not matched at one junction end, which may reflect a read error. This sequence joins TRBV28 and TRBJ1-5; tentatively, D is TRBD1 (6 bases). CDR1 is MDHEN and CDR2 is SYDVKM in the germline V gene. The CDR3 extends over 15 amino acids. The CDR3 DNA sequence: TGTGCCAGCAGTCAGGGGTCTTGGAGCAATCAGTCCCAGCATTTT. Translating it yields CASSQGSWSNQSQHF.

The chain recombines TRBV6-5 with TRBJ2-7; 13 nucleotides agree with TRBD2. Trimming took 5 bases from V and 3 from J; bases not matched to a gene: 4. Germline V gives CDR1 MNHEY, CDR2 SVGAGI. The CDR3 sequence is 15 residues long. CDR3 loop: CASSQGLAGVYEQYF. CDR3 coding DNA: TGTGCCAGCAGTCAAGGACTAGCGGGGGTCTACGAGCAGTACTTC.

The V call is TRBV6-6, the J call TRBJ1-5; D might be TRBD1 (5 bases). CDR1 is MNHNY and CDR2 is SVGAGI in the germline V gene (reference sequence). Trimming took 0 bases from V and 7 from J, leaving 13 bases between them. The CDR3 is 15 amino acids. CDR3 bases: TGTGCCAGCAGTTACTCCCTGGGGGGGGACCAGCCCCAGCATTTT. Translated: CASSYSLGGDQPQHF.

V gene TRBV4-1 combines with J gene TRBJ1-1, with 8 bases lining up with TRBD1. V gave up 2 bases and J gave up 8 bases; unmatched junction bases: 7. Germline CDR1 and CDR2: MGHRA and YSYEKL. The CDR3 runs 14 residues. CDR3 DNA: TGCGCCAGCAGCCAAACCGGACAGGGCAGGGAAGCTTTCTTT. Its protein product is CASSQTGQGREAFF.

This chain joins TRBV5-1 and TRBJ2-5, with D possibly TRBD1 on 6 matching bases. Near its end, the DNA agrees better with TRBJ2-7, so the J call may be wrong. Germline V CDR1 and CDR2: SGHRS, YFSETQ. The CDR3 is 14 residues long. CDR3 coding DNA: TGCGCCAGCAGCTTCGGACAGAGCTCCTACGAGCAGTACTTC. Translation: CASSFGQSSYEQYF.

This CDR3 reads CAWSPGTGKRFF. Written as DNA, the CDR3 is TGTGCCTGGAGTCCCGGGACAGGGAAAAGGTTTTTT. This chain joins TRBV30 and TRBJ2-2; 9 nucleotides line up with TRBD1. CDR3 size: 12 residues. Germline V lookup: CDR1 GTSNPN, CDR2 SVGIG (reference sequence). The V gene end was trimmed by 2 bases and the J gene end by 16 bases; junction bases not matched to a gene: 8.

A note on this clone: At one boundary the junction diverges from the germline segment, which might be a read error. The chain is built from TRBV28 and TRBJ2-5; 12 positions match TRBD1. Germline V CDR1 and CDR2: MDHEN, SYDVKM. The CDR3 contains 16 residues. CDR3 region: CASRIAGTGGQVTQYF. As DNA, the CDR3 is TGTGCCAGCAGAATTGCCGGGACAGGGGGCCAAGTGACCCAGTACTTC.

V is TRBV10-1 and J is TRBJ2-3; 12 bases are shared with TRBD2. Trimming removed 2 bases from V and 1 base from J; junction bases left unmatched: 1. The CDR3 runs 16 residues. Germline V gives CDR1 WNHNN, CDR2 SYGVQD (reference sequence). The CDR3 sequence: CASSERTSGGTDTQYF. CDR3 nucleotides: TGCGCCAGCAGTGAGAGGACTAGCGGGGGCACAGATACGCAGTATTTT.

The chain combines TRBV28 with TRBJ1-6, with 12 bases lining up with TRBD1. The CDR3 consists of 17 residues. Germline CDR1 and CDR2: MDHEN and SYDVKM. The junction had 9 bases not matched to a gene; V was cut back by 5 bases and J by 7 bases. CDR3 protein: CASSGTRDRGLNSPLHF. The DNA for the CDR3 is TGTGCCAGCAGTGGGACCCGGGACAGGGGGCTGAATTCACCCCTCCACTTT. Using reference TRBV28 and TRBJ1-6 for the parts outside the CDR3, the full variable domain is DVKVTQSSRYLVKRTGEKVFLECVQDMDHENMFWYRQDPGLGLRLIYFSYDVKMKEKGDIPEGYSVSREKKERFSLILESASTNQTSMYLCASSGTRDRGLNSPLHFGNGTRLTVT.

The chain is built from TRBV5-1 and TRBJ1-5; D possibly corresponds to TRBD1 (6 bases). This CDR3 contains 14 residues. Germline CDR1 and CDR2: SGHRS and YFSETQ. Trimming pared 3 bases from V and 5 bases from J, leaving 12 bases between. CDR3 sequence: CASSSGEGDQPQHF. The CDR3 DNA reads as TGCGCCAGCAGCTCAGGGGAAGGCGATCAGCCCCAGCATTTT.

The chain employs TRBV11-1 and TRBJ1-2; D unresolved. The V end lost 0 bases, the J end lost 0 bases, and 20 bases lay between the germline ends. This CDR3 contains 19 residues. Germline V gene lookup returns CDR1 SGHAT and CDR2 FQDESV (reference sequence). The CDR3 protein is CASSLARAGGGGSNYGYTF. CDR3 coding DNA: TGTGCCAGCAGCTTAGCGCGAGCAGGAGGAGGAGGGTCTAACTATGGCTACACCTTC.

The chain joins TRBV6-1 to TRBJ1-1, with TRBD1 as a possible D gene (5 bases). The CDR3 is 14 residues long. Germline-derived CDR1 and CDR2 are MNHNS and SASEGT. The germline V and J ends were trimmed by 4 bases and 2 bases, with 11 bases remaining between them. Written as DNA, the CDR3 is TGTGCCAGCAGTGGCGGGGGTCTAAACACTGAAGCTTTCTTT. It encodes CASSGGGLNTEAFF.

The V gene is TRBV9, the J gene TRBJ2-7, with D perhaps TRBD1 (6 bases). This CDR3 region has 15 residues. Trimming pared 4 bases from V and 1 base from J, leaving 15 bases between. Per germline, CDR1 SGDLS and CDR2 YYNGEE. The CDR3 DNA is TGTGCCAGCAGCCAACAGGGCAGCGGATCCTACGAGCAGTACTTC. Encoded protein: CASSQQGSGSYEQYF.

V and J are TRBV29-1 and TRBJ2-6; D ambiguous. The CDR3 totals 14 residues. CDR1 SQVTM and CDR2 ANQGSEA come from the germline V gene. V was pared by 0 bases and J by 4 bases, with 7 bases between. The CDR3 DNA reads as TGCAGCGTTGAAGATGTGTCAGGGGCCAACGTCCTGACTTTC. Protein: CSVEDVSGANVLTF.

The V gene is TRBV29-1, the J gene TRBJ2-5; D possibly corresponds to TRBD1 (5 bases). This CDR3 has 15 amino acids. The V end lost 2 bases, the J end lost 1 base, and 14 bases lay between the germline ends. Germline lookup yields CDR1 SQVTM and CDR2 ANQGSEA. The CDR3 region has the DNA TGCAGCGTTGAATTCAGGGCCAGTATCCAAGAGACCCAGTACTTC. Translated: CSVEFRASIQETQYF.

V and J are TRBV5-4 and TRBJ2-2, with 9 bases fitting TRBD1. The CDR3 spans 14 residues. Unmatched junction bases numbered 2, after V lost 7 bases and J lost 1 base. Germline CDR1 reads SGHNT; CDR2 reads YYREEE (reference sequence). The CDR3 here is CASPGQGNTGELFF. CDR3 sequence (DNA): TGTGCCAGCCCGGGACAGGGGAACACCGGGGAGCTGTTTTTT.